What follows are 30 T cell receptor beta chains derived from one specimen sequenced in a study of Graves' ophthalmopathy and Graves' hyperthyroidism. The authors amplified TCR beta CDR3 regions from RNA transcripts. HTBI primers served in a first-round RT-PCR, which a second-round multiplex PCR followed. Each CDR3 protein is one row after TCRdb ran MiXCR on the multiplex PCR reads. Found here are approximately 210,000 distinct CDR3 sequences, 29% of them singletons; the top ten hold approximately 9.6%. The specimen sequenced was peripheral blood. These receptors came from a man between 45 and 60 years old with Graves' ophthalmopathy.

The chain joins TRBV15 to TRBJ2-5; D possibly corresponds to TRBD1 (5 bases). The CDR3 sequence is 16 residues long. In germline, CDR1 is LNHNV, CDR2 YYDKDF (reference sequence). The V end lost 3 bases, the J end lost 2 bases, and 16 bases lay between the germline ends. The CDR3 DNA reads TGTGCCACCAGCAGTTCGGACCGTTCAGGGCAAGAGACCCAGTACTTC. Protein: CATSSSDRSGQETQYF.

V usage is TRBV10-3 and J usage is TRBJ2-5, with 11 bases that match TRBD2. With V trimmed by 2 bases and J by 5 bases, 10 bases remained unmatched. This CDR3 comprises 17 residues. Looked up from germline, CDR1 is ENHRY and CDR2 is SYGVKD. CDR3 sequence reads: CAISEKGLAATGETQYF. CDR3 nucleotides: TGTGCCATCAGTGAGAAGGGACTAGCGGCCACGGGGGAGACCCAGTACTTC.

The V call is TRBV28, the J call TRBJ2-7, with D perhaps TRBD2 (6 bases). Looked up from germline, CDR1 is MDHEN and CDR2 is SYDVKM. V was pared by 10 bases and J by 0 bases, with 19 bases between. The CDR3 has 15 amino acids. The CDR3 bases are TGTGCCACTCAACGCTATAGCGGTCCCTCCTACGAGCAGTACTTC. Its translation: CATQRYSGPSYEQYF.

The rearrangement links TRBV6-5 to TRBJ1-2; 10 bases are a match to TRBD1. CDR1 is MNHEY and CDR2 is SVGAGI in the germline V gene. V shed 2 bases, J shed 7 bases, and the junction held 10 bases outside the gene matches. There are 16 residues in the CDR3. The CDR3 is CASSYAPGQGMGGYTF. The CDR3 nucleotides read TGTGCCAGCAGTTACGCTCCGGGACAGGGGATGGGTGGCTACACCTTC.

There are many counts of this clonotype. The rearrangement joins TRBV6-2 or TRBV6-3 to TRBJ1-2, with unresolved D. The CDR3 length is 15 residues. Germline CDR1 reads MNHEY; CDR2 reads SVGEGT. The V end lost 0 bases, the J end lost 4 bases, and 12 bases lay between the germline ends. CDR3 in amino acids: CASSYSLDGVYGYTF. The CDR3 nucleotides are TGTGCCAGCAGTTACTCCTTGGACGGGGTCTATGGCTACACCTTC.

At least ten counts were recorded for this clonotype. The V call is TRBV4-3, the J call TRBJ1-1, with D maybe TRBD1 (6 bases). The CDR3 runs 16 residues. V dropped 1 base and J dropped 5 bases, with 17 bases sitting between them. Germline V gene lookup returns CDR1 LGHNA and CDR2 YSLEER. The CDR3 nucleotides are TGCGCCAGCAGCCAAGCTCTCCCAGGGGCGCATACTGAAGCTTTCTTT. Its protein product is CASSQALPGAHTEAFF.

This clonotype was seen at least ten times. The genes are TRBV28 and TRBJ1-5; D not resolved. The CDR3 loop spans 14 amino acids. Trimming took off 5 bases at V and 6 bases at J, with 14 bases between the two ends. Germline CDR1 MDHEN, CDR2 SYDVKM. CDR3 in DNA: TGTGCCAGCAGTACCACGGGCGTAGGTCAGCCCCAGCATTTT. The encoded protein is CASSTTGVGQPQHF. The variable domain in full, completed from reference TRBV28 and TRBJ1-5, reads DVKVTQSSRYLVKRTGEKVFLECVQDMDHENMFWYRQDPGLGLRLIYFSYDVKMKEKGDIPEGYSVSREKKERFSLILESASTNQTSMYLCASSTTGVGQPQHFGDGTRLSIL.

V is TRBV12-3 or TRBV12-4 and J is TRBJ2-2; D not certain. The CDR3 contains 13 residues. Trimming took 5 bases from V and 6 from J, leaving 10 bases between them. The DNA of the CDR3 is TGTGCCAGCAGTCCCAGTTTGGCCGGGGAGCTGTTTTTT. It encodes CASSPSLAGELFF.

This sequence joins TRBV6-2 or TRBV6-3 and TRBJ2-7, with 11 nucleotides matching TRBD2. Germline CDR1 and CDR2: MNHEY and SVGEGT. With 2 bases clipped from V and 2 bases from J, the junction kept 14 bases outside the gene matches. This CDR3 is built from 19 residues. CDR3 loop: CASSYKTSGKLRRAYEQYF. The CDR3, as DNA: TGTGCCAGCAGTTACAAGACTAGCGGGAAATTGCGACGGGCCTACGAGCAGTACTTC.

This clonotype was seen ten or more times. The chain carries TRBV6-5 and TRBJ2-7, with no clear D. The CDR3 extends over 16 amino acids. The germline V gene has CDR1 MNHEY and CDR2 SVGAGI. V was pared by 2 bases and J by 2 bases, with 16 bases between. CDR3 nucleotides: TGTGCCAGCAGTTACAAACCCACTTCAGGCACCTACGAGCAGTACTTC. Translating it yields CASSYKPTSGTYEQYF.

The rearrangement uses TRBV6-2 or TRBV6-3 and TRBJ2-2; no reliable D call. V lost 0 bases, J lost 6 bases, and 5 bases lay in between. The CDR3 is 13 amino acids. Looked up from germline, CDR1 is MNHEY and CDR2 is SVGEGT. The CDR3 loop is CASSYSSPGELFF. The CDR3 DNA sequence: TGTGCCAGCAGTTACTCGAGCCCCGGGGAGCTGTTTTTT.

At least ten counts were recorded for this clonotype. This sequence joins TRBV6-1 and TRBJ1-1, with TRBD1 identical over 7 bases. This CDR3 comprises 16 residues. V was pared by 6 bases and J by 1 base, with 11 bases of the junction left unmatched. Germline V CDR1 and CDR2: MNHNS, SASEGT. The CDR3 protein is CASSSGQPGENTEAFF. CDR3 bases: TGTGCCAGCAGCTCGGGACAGCCCGGGGAGAACACTGAAGCTTTCTTT.

V is TRBV29-1 and J is TRBJ2-7, with TRBD1 identical over 7 bases. Germline values: CDR1 SQVTM, CDR2 ANQGSEA. Germline trimming cut 6 bases from V and 2 bases from J; bases unmatched to any gene: 10. This CDR3 is 14 amino acids long. The CDR3 protein is CSVVAGTATYEQYF. In nucleotides, the CDR3 is TGCAGCGTCGTTGCCGGGACAGCGACCTACGAGCAGTACTTC.

V is TRBV20-1 and J is TRBJ2-5; the match to TRBD1 covers 8 bases. Germline loops: CDR1 DFQATT, CDR2 SNEGSKA (reference sequence). Trimming cost V 4 bases and J 5 bases; bases outside gene matches: 15. CDR3 length: 16 amino acids. Here the CDR3 reads CSAIDRGEAAWETQYF. The CDR3 DNA is TGCAGTGCTATTGACAGGGGTGAGGCCGCATGGGAGACCCAGTACTTC.

This clonotype was found many times. J is TRBJ2-2 and V is TRBV9, with no clear D. Germline V lookup: CDR1 SGDLS, CDR2 YYNGEE. This CDR3 is built from 14 residues. V lost 3 bases to trimming and J lost 6 bases, with 12 bases between them. CDR3 region: CASSASLGAGELFF. For the CDR3, the DNA is TGTGCCAGCAGCGCGTCCCTCGGTGCCGGGGAGCTGTTTTTT. Together with reference TRBV9 and TRBJ2-2, the CDR3 gives the full variable domain: DSGVTQTPKHLITATGQRVTLRCSPRSGDLSVYWYQQSLDQGLQFLIQYYNGEERAKGNILERFSAQQFPDLHSELNLSSLELGDSALYFCASSASLGAGELFFGEGSRLTVL.

There are many counts of this clonotype. The rearrangement uses TRBV7-9 and TRBJ1-5, with TRBD1 as a possible D gene (5 bases). V shed 4 bases and J shed 7 bases, with 11 bases lying between them. The germline V gene has CDR1 SEHNR and CDR2 FQNEAQ (reference sequence). CDR3 length: 13 residues. DNA for the CDR3: TGTGCCAGCAGCTCAGGGACGAGACAGCCCCAGCATTTT. The encoded protein is CASSSGTRQPQHF.

This clonotype appeared many times. The rearrangement joins TRBV7-2 to TRBJ1-5, with TRBD1 as a possible D gene (5 bases). This CDR3 spans 15 amino acids. V was shortened by 7 bases and J by 0 bases, with 13 bases between the two germline ends. Germline V CDR1 and CDR2: SGHTA, FQGNSA. The CDR3 loop is CASKTTRGSNQPQHF. The CDR3 bases are TGTGCCAGCAAAACCACGAGGGGTAGCAATCAGCCCCAGCATTTT.

This clonotype was seen repeatedly, ten times or more. The chain joins TRBV20-1 to TRBJ2-7, with D hard to call. CDR1 and CDR2 (germline): DFQATT, SNEGSKA (reference sequence). The CDR3 runs 15 residues. Trimming took off 5 bases at V and 0 bases at J, with 17 bases between the two ends. Here the CDR3 DNA reads TGCAGTGCTGCGATGTACGACCGGAGCTCCTACGAGCAGTACTTC. This encodes CSAAMYDRSSYEQYF.

In its sample, this clonotype was seen many times. This chain joins TRBV28 and TRBJ1-5; D is uncertain. Per the germline V gene, CDR1 is MDHEN and CDR2 is SYDVKM. The length of the CDR3 is 14 residues. V was shortened by 4 bases and J by 9 bases, with 16 bases between the two germline ends. The CDR3 DNA reads as TGTGCCAGCAGTTCTCCAATTCCCCCGGTGCCCCAGCATTTT. Translated: CASSSPIPPVPQHF.

This sequence joins TRBV27 and TRBJ2-5; tentative D call: TRBD2 (5 bases). V was cut by 3 bases and J by 2 bases, with 13 bases left in between. CDR1 and CDR2 from the germline V gene are MNHEY and SMNVEV (reference sequence). The CDR3 has 15 amino acids. The CDR3, as DNA: TGTGCCAGCAGTTTTGTGGCGGAGGATCAAGAGACCCAGTACTTC. Translation gives CASSFVAEDQETQYF.

This clonotype showed up many times. This chain connects TRBV2 to TRBJ2-7, with D possibly TRBD1 on 5 matching bases. CDR1 is SNHLY, CDR2 FYNNEI, per germline. Trimming pared 2 bases from V and 6 bases from J, leaving 8 bases between. The CDR3 runs to 12 residues. The CDR3 region is CASSEQGAEQYF. CDR3 in DNA: TGTGCCAGCAGTGAACAGGGTGCCGAGCAGTACTTC.

In this sample, this clonotype turned up many times. This CDR3 is CASSPPSSGRGNIQYF. DNA for the CDR3: TGTGCCAGCTCACCACCGTCGTCAGGGCGGGGAAACATTCAGTACTTC. V usage is TRBV18 and J usage is TRBJ2-4; a possible D gene is TRBD2 (6 bases). Germline loops: CDR1 KGHSH, CDR2 LQKENI. Trimming removed 0 bases at V and 6 bases at J, with 15 bases between. The CDR3 is 16 amino acids.

The chain links TRBV29-1 to TRBJ2-7, with D perhaps given as TRBD1 or TRBD2 (8 bases each). The CDR3 totals 14 residues. Between the trimmed V and J ends, which lost 1 base and 3 bases, there was a span of 13 bases. CDR1 SQVTM and CDR2 ANQGSEA come from the germline V gene. CDR3 residues: CSVEVAGQDYEQYF. In DNA, the CDR3 is TGCAGCGTTGAAGTAGCGGGACAGGACTACGAGCAGTACTTC.

The V gene is TRBV6-1, the J gene TRBJ2-7; TRBD2 matches at 11 bases. V shed 6 bases, J shed 7 bases, and the junction held 11 bases outside the gene matches. Germline values: CDR1 MNHNS, CDR2 SASEGT. The CDR3 is 15 residues long. CDR3: CASSAPTSGASEQYF. The CDR3 DNA reads TGTGCCAGCAGCGCGCCGACTAGCGGGGCCTCTGAGCAGTACTTC.

There are many counts of this clonotype. This sequence joins TRBV5-1 and TRBJ2-7, with a tentative D call TRBD2 (8 bases). The V end lost 4 bases, the J end lost 4 bases, and 18 bases lay between the germline ends. In germline, CDR1 is SGHRS, CDR2 YFSETQ. The CDR3 length is 15 residues. The CDR3 sequence is CASSPFREGAYEQYF. The CDR3, as DNA: TGCGCCAGCAGCCCCTTTCGGGAGGGGGCATACGAGCAGTACTTC.

Many counts were recorded for this clonotype. V gene TRBV20-1 combines with J gene TRBJ2-7; TRBD2 might be the D (5 bases). In germline, CDR1 is DFQATT, CDR2 SNEGSKA (reference sequence). This CDR3 contains 16 residues. V lost 0 bases and J lost 0, with 15 bases in between. CDR3 bases: TGCAGTGCTAGAGATCAGGCTAGCAGCTACTCCTACGAGCAGTACTTC. Its translation: CSARDQASSYSYEQYF.

This clonotype turned up a few times. The rearrangement joins TRBV30 to TRBJ2-7; 11 nucleotides align to TRBD2. The V gene's germline CDR1 is GTSNPN and CDR2 SVGIG (reference sequence). The CDR3 spans 18 residues. The J segment lost 3 bases and the V segment lost 3 bases, leaving 16 bases of the junction unmatched. The CDR3 protein is CAWRARTVAGGGRYEQYF. In DNA form, the CDR3 reads TGTGCCTGGAGAGCCAGGACAGTAGCGGGAGGGGGCCGCTACGAGCAGTACTTC.

This clonotype was detected many times. The rearrangement uses TRBV20-1 and TRBJ1-6, with D unresolved. The V gene's germline CDR1 is DFQATT and CDR2 SNEGSKA (reference sequence). V was clipped by 4 bases and J by 0 bases, with 10 bases between them. The CDR3 extends over 15 amino acids. CDR3 region: CSATPRHSYNSPLHF. CDR3 nucleotides: TGCAGTGCTACCCCCAGGCACTCCTATAATTCACCCCTCCACTTT.

Many counts were recorded for this clonotype. The genes are TRBV28 and TRBJ2-7; 8 bases agree with TRBD2. CDR3 size: 13 residues. Germline CDR1 is MDHEN and CDR2 is SYDVKM. J gave up 4 bases and V 5 bases, and 4 bases lay outside the gene matches. CDR3 residues: CASSSGSLYEQYF. The CDR3, as DNA: TGTGCCAGCAGTAGCGGGAGCCTATACGAGCAGTACTTC.

This clonotype was detected many times. V is TRBV4-1 and J is TRBJ2-5, with D perhaps TRBD2 (6 bases). CDR3 length: 16 amino acids. V lost 0 bases, J lost 9 bases, and 20 bases lay in between. Germline V gene data show CDR1 as MGHRA and CDR2 as YSYEKL. The CDR3 nucleotides are TGCGCCAGCAGCCAAGATCACGGTCCTGGCGGGGCGTCCCAGTACTTC. This sequence encodes CASSQDHGPGGASQYF.